A selection of T cell receptor beta chains follows, all from one sample in a study of OX40 agonist ivuxolimab in advanced cancers. The data were produced by immunoSEQ multiplex PCR, yet TCRdb's version contains in-frame clones alone and is incomplete. Of more than 80,000 clones in the sample, under 95% were seen once. Material: CD4+ or CD8+ T cells sorted from blood, obtained in a trial of the OX40 agonist ivuxolimab. The receptors stem from an adult with an advanced solid tumor such as melanoma, head and neck, liver or kidney cancer. Both conserved end residues are part of each CDR3.

>TRBV20-1|TRBJ2-7
CSARSPYEQYF
>TRBV28|TRBJ2-5
CASRGARQGQETQYF
>TRBV19|TRBJ2-1
CASSIYSGLYNEQFF
>TRBV9|TRBJ1-3
CASSVAPSSGNTIYF
>TRBV28|TRBJ2-7
CASSSGTGIYEQYF
>TRBV7-2|TRBJ1-2
CASSLRSLNYGYTF
>TRBV7-2|TRBJ2-1
CASSIRGTSVVNEQFF
>TRBV28|TRBJ1-2
CASSLVGAAGYTF
>TRBV11-3|TRBJ2-1
CASSSGDNEQFF
>TRBV9|TRBJ2-1
CASSPYSRRGYNEQFF
>TRBV21-1|TRBJ2-7
CASSPGPGTGGSYEQYF
>TRBV11-3|TRBJ2-1
CASSQWTGVDNEQFF
>TRBV27|TRBJ2-1
CASSQPSGSSYNEQFF
>TRBV6-6|TRBJ1-1
CASSYAPNTEAFF
>TRBV21-1|TRBJ1-5
CASSKVRSQPQHF
>TRBV27|TRBJ2-5
CASTDGRVETQYF
>TRBV7-3|TRBJ1-1
CASSFTGGQGKNTEAFF
>TRBV15|TRBJ2-6
CATSRVRTGANVLTF
>TRBV5-6|TRBJ2-1
CASSLKTGTHYNEQFF
>TRBV7-9|TRBJ1-1
CASSFQFVAFF
>TRBV2|TRBJ2-1
CASRVESSYNEQFF
>TRBV30|TRBJ2-1
CAWSSPGVKFF
>TRBV2|TRBJ1-2
CASSEGGRAYPGYTF
>TRBV9|TRBJ2-3
CASSQGADTQYF
>TRBV27|TRBJ1-2
CASLGTRGYTF
>TRBV27|TRBJ2-7
CASSRDSSYEQYF
>TRBV7-2|TRBJ1-6
CASSLTPLFDSPLHF
>TRBV2|TRBJ2-6
CASTPDVFLESGANVLTF
>TRBV4-1|TRBJ2-1
CASRLGTSSYNEQFF
>TRBV4-2|TRBJ2-3
CASSQIFTDTQYF
>TRBV4-3|TRBJ2-5
CASSQDPTPATQYF
>TRBV7-7|TRBJ2-5
CASSVGLTVSNGETQYF
>TRBV27|TRBJ2-1
CASTLAGGEQFF
>TRBV28|TRBJ1-2
CASSSDIFNYGYTF
>TRBV30|TRBJ1-1
CAWSIVNTEAFF
>TRBV29-1|NA
CSVEGSGTGHEQYF
>TRBV9|TRBJ2-2
CASSPGGTGELFF
>TRBV6-5|TRBJ1-6
CASSQGIWSPLHF
>TRBV10-3|TRBJ2-1
CAISEGPHRGEQFF
>TRBV7-8|TRBJ1-6
CASSQWSGREGTPLHF